This passage covers 13 T cell receptor beta chains from one sample sequenced in a study of cytomegalovirus exposure and HLA in healthy donors. This PCR relied on a set of 60 Vbeta primers and 13 Jbeta primers. TCRdb keeps only in-frame clones here, not all; method: immunoSEQ multiplex PCR. The repertoire holds some 150,000 clones, with 77% as singletons. Sequenced material: PBMCs. The receptors were gathered from a female donor in good health and CMV-seronegative.

The genes are TRBV18 and TRBJ2-1; maybe TRBD1 (5 bases). Trimming took off 1 base at V and 4 bases at J, with 8 bases between the two ends. Germline CDR1 is KGHSH and CDR2 is LQKENI. The CDR3 consists of 14 residues. The CDR3 region is CASSPQGMYNEQFF. For the CDR3, the DNA is TGTGCCAGCTCACCACAGGGGATGTACAATGAGCAGTTCTTC.

The CDR3 protein is CASLSGNTEAFF. The CDR3 DNA reads as TGTGCCAGCCTTTCGGGGAACACTGAAGCTTTCTTT. J is TRBJ1-1 and V is TRBV2; D not certain. Trimming took 8 bases from V and 1 from J, leaving 8 bases between them. Looked up from germline, CDR1 is SNHLY and CDR2 is FYNNEI. CDR3 length: 12 amino acids.

The chain uses TRBV5-1 and TRBJ2-1; 11 bases match TRBD2. V was clipped by 5 bases and J by 8 bases; unmatched bases: 9. The CDR3 contains 15 residues. Germline CDR1 SGHRS, CDR2 YFSETQ. CDR3 amino acids: CASSYVAGGPDEQFF. In DNA, the CDR3 is TGCGCCAGCAGTTACGTAGCGGGGGGGCCTGATGAGCAGTTCTTC. Using reference TRBV5-1 and TRBJ2-1 for the parts outside the CDR3, the full variable domain is KAGVTQTPRYLIKTRGQQVTLSCSPISGHRSVSWYQQTPGQGLQFLFEYFSETQRNKGNFPGRFSGRQFSNSRSEMNVSTLELGDSALYLCASSYVAGGPDEQFFGPGTRLTVL.

V and J are TRBV29-1 and TRBJ1-1, with a possible D match to TRBD1 (5 bases). The germline V gene has CDR1 SQVTM and CDR2 ANQGSEA. Deletions cut 2 bases from V and 5 bases from J, with 18 bases between. This CDR3 has 15 residues. CDR3 sequence reads: CSVELWGRVRTEAFF. In nucleotides, the CDR3 is TGCAGCGTTGAACTTTGGGGCAGGGTGAGGACTGAAGCTTTCTTT.

This chain links TRBV25-1 with TRBJ2-7; TRBD2 is a possible D gene (5 bases). The length of the CDR3 is 14 residues. Trimming removed 6 bases from V and 7 bases from J, with 19 bases in between. From germline, CDR1 is MGHDK and CDR2 SYGVNS. CDR3 sequence reads: CASSRGPLISEQYF. The CDR3 region has the DNA TGTGCCAGCAGCCGGGGTCCCCTCATTAGTGAGCAGTACTTC.

This clone was found once. The chain links TRBV5-1 to TRBJ1-3, with D possibly being TRBD1 (6 bases). Trimming cost V 6 bases and J 0 bases, with 13 bases left between them. The CDR3 is 15 amino acids. Germline V CDR1 and CDR2: SGHRS, YFSETQ. As DNA, the CDR3 is TGCGCCAGCAAAGGGACACCTCTCTCTGGAAACACCATATATTTT. This encodes CASKGTPLSGNTIYF.

There are a few counts of this clone. The chain is built from TRBV28 and TRBJ2-7, with D possibly being TRBD1 (6 bases). CDR1 and CDR2 from the germline V gene are MDHEN and SYDVKM. The V and J ends lost 10 bases and 5 bases respectively, with 18 bases between them. This CDR3 spans 13 amino acids. CDR3 in DNA: TGTGCCACCCAAGACAGGCTACAGGACGAGCAGTACTTC. Translating it yields CATQDRLQDEQYF.

V and J are TRBV15 and TRBJ2-3; 12 bases map to TRBD1. Germline CDR1 reads LNHNV; CDR2 reads YYDKDF (reference sequence). The CDR3 is 16 amino acids. Trimming removed 5 bases from V and 4 bases from J; junction bases left unmatched: 7. The DNA for the CDR3 is TGTGCCACCAGCTTTTGGGGACAGGGGGCCTCAGATACGCAGTATTTT. This encodes CATSFWGQGASDTQYF.

Turning to this clone: Other DNA variants within this sample encode the same CDR3. The chain joins TRBV5-1 to TRBJ2-1; no clear D gene. CDR1 is SGHRS and CDR2 is YFSETQ in the germline V gene. CDR3 size: 13 residues. Trimming took off 0 bases at V and 10 bases at J, with 11 bases between the two ends. The CDR3 loop reads CASSLVEVREQFF. CDR3 DNA: TGCGCCAGCAGCTTGGTTGAGGTTCGCGAGCAGTTCTTC.

This clone was counted once. The chain joins TRBV6-6 to TRBJ1-2; a weak D match, TRBD1 (5 bases). V was clipped by 7 bases and J by 2 bases, with 11 bases between them. The CDR3 sequence is 13 residues long. Germline loops: CDR1 MNHNY, CDR2 SVGAGI (reference sequence). CDR3 amino acids: CASTPPGNYGYTF. The CDR3 nucleotides read TGTGCCAGCACCCCTCCAGGGAACTATGGCTACACCTTC.

The CDR3 nucleotides read TGTGCCAGCCAGGGGATAATTGGGGGCTACACCTTC. Its protein is CASQGIIGGYTF. The chain employs TRBV27 and TRBJ1-2; possibly TRBD1 for D (6 bases). The germline gives CDR1 MNHEY, CDR2 SMNVEV (reference sequence). Trimming removed 8 bases at V and 8 bases at J, with 15 bases between. The CDR3 contains 12 residues.

The rearrangement joins TRBV18 to TRBJ1-2; tentative D call: TRBD1 (5 bases). The ends were cut back, 3 bases at V and 4 bases at J, with 18 bases in the middle. Germline V gives CDR1 KGHSH, CDR2 LQKENI. The CDR3 length is 16 residues. The CDR3 sequence: CASSPGRGGTGYGYTF. In DNA, the CDR3 is TGTGCCAGCTCACCCGGACGGGGGGGAACAGGCTATGGCTACACCTTC. Complete variable domain (other parts from reference TRBV18 and TRBJ1-2): NAGVMQNPRHLVRRRGQEARLRCSPMKGHSHVYWYRQLPEEGLKFMVYLQKENIIDESGMPKERFSAEFPKEGPSILRIQQVVRGDSAAYFCASSPGRGGTGYGYTFGSGTRLTVV.

This rearrangement joins TRBV27 to TRBJ2-5; 9 nucleotides align to TRBD1. Germline V lookup: CDR1 MNHEY, CDR2 SMNVEV (reference sequence). CDR3 length: 15 amino acids. J was trimmed by 3 bases and V by 3 bases; bases with no gene match: 5. The CDR3 DNA is TGTGCCAGCAGTTTTTACGGACAGGGGAAAGAGACCCAGTACTTC. Translation gives CASSFYGQGKETQYF.